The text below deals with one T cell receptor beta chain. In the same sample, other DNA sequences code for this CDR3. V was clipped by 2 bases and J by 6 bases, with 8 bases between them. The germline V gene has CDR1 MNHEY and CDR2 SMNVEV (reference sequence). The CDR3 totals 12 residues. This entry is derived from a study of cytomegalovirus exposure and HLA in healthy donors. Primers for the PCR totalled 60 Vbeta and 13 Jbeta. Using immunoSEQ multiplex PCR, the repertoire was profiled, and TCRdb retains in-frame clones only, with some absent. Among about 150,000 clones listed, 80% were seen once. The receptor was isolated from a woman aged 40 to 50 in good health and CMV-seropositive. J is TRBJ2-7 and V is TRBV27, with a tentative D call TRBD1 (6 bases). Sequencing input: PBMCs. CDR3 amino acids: CASSLRGGEQYF. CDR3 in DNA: TGTGCCAGCAGTTTAAGAGGGGGCGAGCAGTACTTC.